The present TCR beta chain was sequenced within a study of T cell repertoires in cytomegalovirus infection. Trimming removed 4 bases from V and 6 bases from J, with 31 bases in between. The germline V gene has CDR1 MNHEY and CDR2 SMNVEV (reference sequence). The CDR3 has 20 residues. To note about this clonotype: Its target is unknown.

Each CDR3 protein gets one entry after TCRdb re-called the reads with MiXCR. The sample has hundreds of thousands of distinct CDR3 sequences; around 30% are singletons. J is TRBJ1-5 and V is TRBV27, with a possible D match to TRBD1 (6 bases). Here the sequenced sample was cultured PBMCs, taken from culture after CMV antigen stimulation. This TCR came from a human donor in good health (CMV status not recorded). Some clones in this sample may be carry-over from other donors' samples. CDR3 residues: CASSSHLGVRGGPQVQPQHF. Written as DNA, the CDR3 is TGTGCCAGCAGTTCACACTTAGGAGTCAGGGGAGGGCCCCAAGTTCAGCCCCAGCATTTT.